This T cell receptor (beta chain) was sequenced during a study of graft-versus-host responses after intestinal transplantation. Study context: Recipients received multivisceral, liver-intestinal, or isolated intestinal transplants. After anti-thymocyte globulin induction, recipients took tacrolimus and steroids for 3 to 4 years.

The length of the CDR3 is 15 residues. Trimming pared 0 bases from V and 3 bases from J, leaving 13 bases between. CDR1 and CDR2 (germline): SGHKS, YYEKEE (reference sequence). Comments on this clone: Its matching antigen is unknown.

The protocol was immunoSEQ multiplex PCR, while the TCRdb copy is restricted to in-frame clones and leaves out a portion. Among nearly 95,000 clones listed, about 93% were seen once. General observations from the study: GvH clones occurred in recipient marrow; some first appeared in ileum or blood.

The TCR comes from a human donor who received an intestinal transplant. This chain links TRBV5-5 with TRBJ2-7, with D possibly TRBD1 on 6 matching bases. The specimen was unstimulated CD8+ T cells sorted from spleen or lymph node cells, collected before intestinal transplant. CDR3 bases: TGTGCCAGCAGCTTGGACCGGGACACGGTCTACGAGCAGTACTTC. Its translation: CASSLDRDTVYEQYF.